The rows below give T cell receptor beta chains drawn from one sample of a study of identical twins. TCRdb called the 5' RACE reads again in MiXCR, with one record for every CDR3 protein. In the table there are around 490,000 distinct CDR3 sequences, 20% to 25% of which are singletons. These same data were also listed under a study on yellow fever vaccine responses in identical twins.

Material for sequencing was CD4+ T cells sorted from blood. The receptors here all came from a woman between 18 and 29 years old in good health. The CDR3 runs from the conserved cysteine through the conserved F or W. The size of a clone is reported for some rows only, either as once, few or many, or as a class for expanded clones.

v_call,clone_size,cdr3_aa
TRBV27,.,CASKKSGPDTQYF
TRBV10-3,few,CAISPENEQYF
TRBV3-1,few,CASSQAGASYEQYF
TRBV10-3,.,CAISDGTPPSYEQYF
TRBV7-3,.,CLPRDSRDNEQFF
TRBV6-1,.,CASSEGEKQYF
TRBV7-6,few,CASSPGPVYEQYF
TRBV18,few,CASSPPTGGGNTEAFF
TRBV9,.,CASSYLGGTTGELFF
TRBV12-3/TRBV12-4,few,CASSTLRGSGDNEQFF
TRBV24-1,few,CATSDLGLAGSSYNEQFF
TRBV7-9,.,CASGSDGSNTGELFF
TRBV11-2,.,CASSSREGGWMNTEAFF
TRBV6-5,few,CASSYTPVGGYTEAFF
TRBV9,.,CASSVEQVLYGTTGELFF
TRBV12-3/TRBV12-4,few,CASRLGTSGNNEQFF
TRBV12-3/TRBV12-4,once,CASTLTSGVSYNEQFF
TRBV12-3/TRBV12-4,many,CASSLAGQASNQPQHF
TRBV28,.,CASSWAGGGKETQYF
TRBV7-9,few,CASSSQDTDEKLFF
TRBV20-1,few,CSARDRSAPETQYF
TRBV15,.,CATSRARLAATDTQYF
TRBV29-1,.,CSVDWIDDYTQYF
TRBV5-1,few,CASSLDPTVASYEQYF
TRBV12-3/TRBV12-4,.,CASSWGGQSLNTEAFF
TRBV25-1,few,CASSAAWAYTF
TRBV24-1,few,CATSEVTSGRARTGELFF
TRBV28,few,CASSPPRGGTDTQYF
TRBV6-1,.,CASSANSGAFF
TRBV18,.,CASSRGFFYTEAFF
TRBV11-3,few,CASSFLDPPQFF
TRBV5-1,.,CASSLGGPALYQETQYF
TRBV5-1,.,CASSSLGNAYEQYF
TRBV5-4,.,CASSLDGREVTDTQYF
TRBV18,.,CASSPRTSVSYNEQFF
TRBV11-1,.,CASSLLAGGAYEQYF
TRBV11-1,few,CASSLAGARGVSSYNEQFF
TRBV5-1,.,CASSLVPTSGRAGARNEQFF
TRBV15,.,CATSRDRVGQPQHF
TRBV7-6,few,CASSPVPGLVTDTQYF
TRBV5-1,few,CASRSTSGTYEQYF
TRBV5-1,.,CASLSGGNSPQETQYF
TRBV24-1,.,CATSDPRESVGANVLTF
TRBV20-1,.,CSARDPLAGGDTQYF